A single sample is the source of the 11 T cell receptor beta chains below, sequenced in a study of T cell changes during pregnancy in multiple sclerosis. The method was immunoSEQ multiplex PCR; TCRdb's version includes in-frame clones alone and lacks a portion of them. This sample has 45,000 to 50,000 clones, with approximately 94% found just once. Sample: CD8+ T cells from peripheral blood mononuclear cells, taken in the first trimester of pregnancy. Every receptor here comes from a female donor with multiple sclerosis, enrolled in a pregnancy study.

CDR3 in amino acids: CASSQVGVPEQYF. As DNA, the CDR3 is TGTGCCAGCAGCCAAGTCGGGGTTCCCGAGCAGTACTTC. This rearrangement joins TRBV14 to TRBJ2-5, with D perhaps TRBD2 (5 bases). The better agreement between TRBJ2-7 and the DNA end casts doubt on the J call. Germline V gene data show CDR1 as SGHDN and CDR2 as FVKESK. The CDR3 loop spans 13 amino acids.

This chain connects TRBV5-4 to TRBJ2-5; 8 bases match TRBD2. The CDR3 consists of 14 residues. Germline V lookup: CDR1 SGHNT, CDR2 YYREEE (reference sequence). Germline trimming cut 0 bases from V and 4 bases from J; bases unmatched to any gene: 2. CDR3 residues: CASSLAGTRETQYF. Written as DNA, the CDR3 is TGTGCCAGCAGCTTGGCCGGGACTAGAGAGACCCAGTACTTC.

The rearrangement uses TRBV5-1 and TRBJ2-5; maybe TRBD1 (5 bases). Judging by the DNA end, TRBJ2-7 fits better; the J call may be wrong. CDR1 SGHRS and CDR2 YFSETQ come from the germline V gene. There are 12 residues in the CDR3. The DNA of the CDR3 is TGCGCCAGCAGCTTGTCAGGGAACGAGCAGTACTTC. The encoded protein is CASSLSGNEQYF.

This chain joins TRBV6-1 and TRBJ2-7; D call uncertain. CDR3 length equals 15 residues. Germline V CDR1 and CDR2: MNHNS, SASEGT. V was clipped by 7 bases and J by 5 bases, with 21 bases between them. The CDR3 region is CASTQDGYREDEQYF. In DNA form, the CDR3 reads TGTGCCAGCACCCAAGACGGGTACCGTGAAGACGAGCAGTACTTC.

The genes are TRBV25-1 and TRBJ2-5, with D maybe TRBD1 (5 bases). V lost 0 bases, J lost 1 base, and 9 bases lay in between. The germline CDR1 and CDR2 sequences are MGHDK and SYGVNS. There are 15 residues in the CDR3. CDR3 loop: CASSEYRVAQETQYF. The CDR3 DNA sequence: TGTGCCAGCAGTGAATACAGGGTGGCCCAAGAGACCCAGTACTTC.

This chain connects TRBV28 to TRBJ2-1, with D possibly being TRBD2 (5 bases). The CDR3 extends over 14 amino acids. The V end was cut by 2 bases, the J end by 3 bases, with 8 bases between. Germline V gene data show CDR1 as MDHEN and CDR2 as SYDVKM. This CDR3 is CASSLGGDYNEQFF. The CDR3 nucleotides are TGTGCCAGCAGTTTAGGAGGAGACTACAATGAGCAGTTCTTC.

The chain links TRBV2 to TRBJ1-1; D possibly corresponds to TRBD1 (6 bases). This CDR3 is 14 amino acids long. The V end was cut by 8 bases, the J end by 9 bases, with 22 bases between. CDR1 is SNHLY and CDR2 is FYNNEI in the germline V gene. CDR3 region: CASSTPGTQGKAFF. Here the CDR3 DNA reads TGTGCCAGCTCGACCCCCGGGACACAAGGAAAAGCTTTCTTT.

This clone was seen once. The V call is TRBV5-1, the J call TRBJ1-1; 7 nucleotides align to TRBD1. Germline loops: CDR1 SGHRS, CDR2 YFSETQ. The CDR3 consists of 16 residues. V lost 6 bases and J lost 1; bases outside the gene matches: 12. CDR3 sequence reads: CASKAEQGVSNTEAFF. The CDR3 DNA sequence: TGCGCCAGCAAGGCGGAGCAGGGGGTATCGAACACTGAAGCTTTCTTT.

The CDR3 is CASSPGSTEQYF. The DNA for the CDR3 is TGTGCCAGCAGCCCGGGGTCGACGGAGCAGTACTTC. The chain employs TRBV7-9 and TRBJ2-7, with D tentatively TRBD2 (5 bases). CDR1 is SEHNR, CDR2 FQNEAQ, per germline (reference sequence). V was pared by 5 bases and J by 7 bases, with 12 bases between. The CDR3 runs 12 residues.

This clone was counted once. The chain recombines TRBV9 with TRBJ2-1, with 11 bases lining up with TRBD2. This CDR3 comprises 15 residues. Germline V gene lookup returns CDR1 SGDLS and CDR2 YYNGEE. J was trimmed by 8 bases and V by 0 bases; bases with no gene match: 4. Here the CDR3 reads CASSVASGGKDEQFF. CDR3 sequence (DNA): TGTGCCAGCAGCGTAGCTAGCGGGGGGAAGGATGAGCAGTTCTTC.

V usage is TRBV7-2 and J usage is TRBJ1-2, with D perhaps matching TRBD1 (5 bases). The CDR3 spans 13 residues. Trimming took off 5 bases at V and 4 bases at J, with 11 bases between the two ends. Germline assignment: CDR1 SGHTA and CDR2 FQGNSA. CDR3 in DNA: TGTGCCAGCAGCCCTCAGGGTTTCTATGGCTACACCTTC. This sequence encodes CASSPQGFYGYTF.